This TCR beta chain was retrieved from a study of cytomegalovirus exposure and HLA in healthy donors. Study in general: In a previous analysis, 100 million to 140 million unique TCR beta sequences were found from roughly 200 million T cells. Study outcomes and limitations: The productive fraction for most TCR beta V segments was about 87% or about 30% in an earlier analysis. Upon later analysis, TCR association rates were observed to vary by HLA locus, being highest for DRB1 and lowest for HLA-C.

PCR was performed using 60 Vbeta and 13 Jbeta primers. Here immunoSEQ multiplex PCR was the method, and the copy in TCRdb shows in-frame clones only, minus some. The sample lists 160,000 or so clones; roughly 80% were seen once. The CDR3 contains 12 residues. Germline CDR1 is MDHEN and CDR2 is SYDVKM. The V gene lost 6 bases and the J gene lost 3 bases, with 8 bases spanning the gap. About this clone itself: What it binds is unknown.

The specimen was PBMCs. This clonotype originated in a woman in her fifties or sixties in good health and CMV-seronegative. This chain links TRBV28 with TRBJ1-1, with D possibly being TRBD1 (6 bases). CDR3 loop: CASSQGYTEAFF. In nucleotides, the CDR3 is TGTGCCAGCAGCCAGGGGTACACTGAAGCTTTCTTT.